What follows are 28 T cell receptor beta chains derived from one specimen sequenced in a study of T cell changes during pregnancy in multiple sclerosis. Generated by immunoSEQ multiplex PCR, the TCRdb table keeps only in-frame clones and is missing some. The table records about 30,000 clones, roughly nine tenths of them present only once. The material sequenced was CD8+ T cells from peripheral blood mononuclear cells, taken before pregnancy. These receptors originate from a female donor with multiple sclerosis, enrolled in a pregnancy study.

The chain links TRBV4-2 to TRBJ2-1; 12 bases agree with TRBD2. The CDR3 length is 16 residues. Per the germline V gene, CDR1 is LGHNA and CDR2 is YNFKEQ. After removal of 0 bases from V and 7 bases from J, the junction contained 4 bases not matched to a gene. CDR3 amino acids: CASSQEASGGGNEQFF. CDR3 DNA sequence: TGTGCCAGCAGCCAAGAGGCTAGCGGGGGGGGAAATGAGCAGTTCTTC.

This clone has a handful of counts. The V gene is TRBV7-9, the J gene TRBJ1-2; D possibly corresponds to TRBD1 (6 bases). The CDR3 extends over 12 amino acids. The V gene lost 5 bases and the J gene lost 6 bases, with 10 bases spanning the gap. Germline V gene data show CDR1 as SEHNR and CDR2 as FQNEAQ (reference sequence). The CDR3 sequence: CASSQRQDGYTF. The CDR3 coding sequence is TGTGCCAGCAGCCAACGACAGGATGGCTACACCTTC.

This clone was picked up one time. This chain links TRBV7-9 with TRBJ2-1; D call uncertain. V lost 2 bases and J 5 bases, leaving 10 bases between the germline ends. This CDR3 region has 14 residues. The V gene's germline CDR1 is SEHNR and CDR2 FQNEAQ (reference sequence). The CDR3 coding sequence is TGTGCCAGCAGCTTATTAGCCAGCGACAATGAGCAGTTCTTC. The encoded protein is CASSLLASDNEQFF.

The rearrangement joins TRBV5-1 to TRBJ1-4; 9 nucleotides align to TRBD1. Per the germline V gene, CDR1 is SGHRS and CDR2 is YFSETQ. V was pared by 3 bases and J by 6 bases, with 3 bases of the junction left unmatched. This CDR3 is built from 14 residues. The CDR3 spells CASSSGTGHEKLFF. The CDR3, as DNA: TGCGCCAGCAGCTCAGGGACAGGGCATGAAAAACTGTTTTTT.

The J gene is TRBJ1-2, the V gene TRBV29-1; TRBD1 matches at 7 bases. The V and J ends lost 6 bases and 2 bases, in that order; junction bases with no gene match: 9. The CDR3 extends over 14 amino acids. Germline V gives CDR1 SQVTM, CDR2 ANQGSEA. The CDR3 DNA sequence: TGCAGCGTGAAGGACAGGTTGGGGAACTATGGCTACACCTTC. Translation gives CSVKDRLGNYGYTF.

The CDR3 loop is CASSQSAGGPYEQYF. CDR3 sequence (DNA): TGCGCCAGCAGCCAGTCCGCAGGGGGGCCCTACGAGCAGTACTTC. The V gene is TRBV4-1, the J gene TRBJ2-7, with D perhaps TRBD1 (7 bases). CDR1 is MGHRA and CDR2 is YSYEKL in the germline V gene. The CDR3 is made up of 15 amino acids. V was trimmed by 3 bases and J by 2 bases, leaving 14 bases between them.

CDR3 in amino acids: CASSQVPPGQATDTQYF. CDR3 sequence (DNA): TGCGCCAGCAGCCAAGTACCCCCGGGACAGGCCACAGATACGCAGTATTTT. The V gene is TRBV4-3, the J gene TRBJ2-3; 8 nucleotides line up with TRBD1. The trim removed 1 base at V and 2 bases at J, leaving 8 bases unmatched. CDR3 length equals 17 residues. Germline V gives CDR1 LGHNA, CDR2 YSLEER.

The chain uses TRBV18 and TRBJ2-3; TRBD2 is a possible D gene (5 bases). CDR3 length equals 17 residues. The germline V gene has CDR1 KGHSH and CDR2 LQKENI. V lost 3 bases and J lost 2, with 18 bases in between. CDR3 region: CASSPTPWELATDTQYF. The CDR3 DNA sequence: TGTGCCAGCTCACCCACTCCCTGGGAGCTTGCCACAGATACGCAGTATTTT. Full variable domain (rest looked up from reference TRBV18 and TRBJ2-3): NAGVMQNPRHLVRRRGQEARLRCSPMKGHSHVYWYRQLPEEGLKFMVYLQKENIIDESGMPKERFSAEFPKEGPSILRIQQVVRGDSAAYFCASSPTPWELATDTQYFGPGTRLTVL.

V is TRBV27 and J is TRBJ1-1; no reliable D call. V gave up 0 bases and J gave up 3 bases, with 8 bases separating them. The CDR3 sequence is 14 residues long. The germline V gene has CDR1 MNHEY and CDR2 SMNVEV (reference sequence). CDR3 sequence reads: CASSLSGDDTEAFF. CDR3 DNA: TGTGCCAGCAGTTTATCCGGTGATGACACTGAAGCTTTCTTT.

The rearrangement links TRBV4-1 to TRBJ2-1, with 8 bases lining up with TRBD2. Per germline, CDR1 MGHRA and CDR2 YSYEKL. V trimming: 1 base; J trimming: 11 bases; junction bases outside the gene matches: 7. This CDR3 region has 14 residues. In nucleotides, the CDR3 is TGCGCCAGCAGCCAAGTCTCACTAGCGGACCAGCAGTTCTTC. Its translation: CASSQVSLADQQFF.

The V and J genes are TRBV6-5 and TRBJ2-3, with D possibly being TRBD2 (6 bases). Trimming pared 0 bases from V and 6 bases from J, leaving 13 bases between. Looked up from germline, CDR1 is MNHEY and CDR2 is SVGAGI. The CDR3 is 15 residues long. CDR3 DNA: TGTGCCAGCAGTTACTCAGGGACTTTCGGCGATACGCAGTATTTT. Translating it yields CASSYSGTFGDTQYF.

This CDR3 is CASSYRQGDTEAFF. As DNA, the CDR3 is TGTGCCAGCAGCTACCGACAGGGTGACACTGAAGCTTTCTTT. The chain joins TRBV4-2 to TRBJ1-1; TRBD1 matches 7 bases. With 5 bases clipped from V and 3 bases from J, the junction kept 6 bases outside the gene matches. Germline V gives CDR1 LGHNA, CDR2 YNFKEQ. The CDR3 sequence is 14 residues long.

The chain carries TRBV11-2 and TRBJ2-3, with 10 bases matching TRBD2. The germline CDR1 and CDR2 sequences are SGHAT and FQNNGV. CDR3 length equals 12 residues. Trimming at V came to 8 bases and at J to 5 bases, leaving 1 base not matched to a gene. As DNA, the CDR3 is TGTGCCAGCGGGACTAGCGAAGATACGCAGTATTTT. It encodes CASGTSEDTQYF. Full variable domain (missing parts from reference TRBV11-2 and TRBJ2-3): EAGVAQSPRYKIIEKRQSVAFWCNPISGHATLYWYQQILGQGPKLLIQFQNNGVVDDSQLPKDRFSAERLKGVDSTLKIQPAKLEDSAVYLCASGTSEDTQYFGPGTRLTVL.

The chain is built from TRBV28 and TRBJ1-5, with a tentative D call TRBD1 (6 bases). V was pared by 11 bases and J by 7 bases, with 12 bases between. The length of the CDR3 is 11 residues. Germline V CDR1 and CDR2: MDHEN, SYDVKM. CDR3 nucleotides: TGTGCCGGTGGACAGCGACAGCCCCAGCATTTT. It specifies CAGGQRQPQHF.

The chain uses TRBV9 and TRBJ2-1; 9 bases agree with TRBD2. CDR3 length: 17 amino acids. Germline V gene lookup returns CDR1 SGDLS and CDR2 YYNGEE. J gave up 5 bases and V 3 bases, and 12 bases lay outside the gene matches. The CDR3 DNA reads as TGTGCCAGCAGCGATCCTACGGGGCTAGCGGGAAACAATGAGCAGTTCTTC. It encodes CASSDPTGLAGNNEQFF. The variable domain in full, completed from reference TRBV9 and TRBJ2-1, reads DSGVTQTPKHLITATGQRVTLRCSPRSGDLSVYWYQQSLDQGLQFLIQYYNGEERAKGNILERFSAQQFPDLHSELNLSSLELGDSALYFCASSDPTGLAGNNEQFFGPGTRLTVL.

V gene TRBV7-3 combines with J gene TRBJ2-3; TRBD1 aligns across 7 bases. The CDR3 contains 15 residues. Per the germline V gene, CDR1 is SGHTA and CDR2 is FQGTGA. With 4 bases clipped from V and 2 bases from J, the junction kept 6 bases outside the gene matches. CDR3 in amino acids: CASSSMTGNTDTQYF. CDR3 DNA sequence: TGTGCCAGCAGCTCTATGACAGGGAACACAGATACGCAGTATTTT.

The J gene is TRBJ1-3, the V gene TRBV4-1, with 10 bases identical to TRBD1. The CDR3 is made up of 19 amino acids. Germline CDR1 MGHRA, CDR2 YSYEKL. With 3 bases clipped from V and 0 bases from J, the junction kept 11 bases outside the gene matches. The CDR3 region is CASSHLPGQGFSSGNTIYF. The CDR3 nucleotides read TGCGCCAGCAGCCATCTCCCGGGACAGGGGTTCTCCTCTGGAAACACCATATATTTT.

The chain links TRBV4-1 to TRBJ2-2; 7 bases match TRBD2. The germline V gene has CDR1 MGHRA and CDR2 YSYEKL. The CDR3 is made up of 16 amino acids. V gave up 4 bases and J gave up 6 bases; unmatched junction bases: 11. Here the CDR3 DNA reads TGCGCCAGCAGCCTTCTGGGAGGGCCTGACGCCGGGGAGCTGTTTTTT. Its translation is CASSLLGGPDAGELFF.

The rearrangement links TRBV7-9 to TRBJ2-1; D is possibly TRBD1 (5 bases). V shed 1 base and J shed 9 bases, with 10 bases lying between them. The germline V gene encodes CDR1 SEHNR and CDR2 FQNEAQ (reference sequence). This CDR3 is built from 13 residues. CDR3 residues: CASSLGPQGEQFF. The CDR3, as DNA: TGTGCCAGCAGCTTAGGCCCTCAGGGTGAGCAGTTCTTC.

The chain uses TRBV5-4 and TRBJ1-4, with no clear D. Germline V gene data show CDR1 as SGHNT and CDR2 as YYREEE (reference sequence). The CDR3 sequence is 14 residues long. Trimming stripped 0 bases from V and 3 bases from J, with 6 bases between. In DNA form, the CDR3 reads TGTGCCAGCAGCTTGGAGCTGGCTAATGAAAAACTGTTTTTT. It codes for CASSLELANEKLFF.

The chain combines TRBV13 with TRBJ1-1, with D possibly being TRBD1 (6 bases). The length of the CDR3 is 14 residues. Germline values: CDR1 PRHDT, CDR2 FYEKMQ (reference sequence). Trimming took off 7 bases at V and 1 base at J, with 13 bases between the two ends. Here the CDR3 reads CASNLGRGNTEAFF. The CDR3 DNA reads as TGTGCCAGCAACTTGGGCAGGGGGAACACTGAAGCTTTCTTT.

The gene calls are TRBV7-9 and TRBJ1-4; 9 positions agree with TRBD1. The ends lost 4 bases at V and 0 bases at J; junction bases unmatched: 6. Germline-derived CDR1 and CDR2 are SEHNR and FQNEAQ (reference sequence). The CDR3 runs 17 residues. CDR3 DNA sequence: TGTGCCAGCAGCTGGACAGGGGTTGGAGCAACTAATGAAAAACTGTTTTTT. Residues: CASSWTGVGATNEKLFF.

The chain uses TRBV4-2 and TRBJ2-7; 11 bases agree with TRBD2. CDR1 LGHNA and CDR2 YNFKEQ come from the germline V gene. The CDR3 sequence is 17 residues long. V shed 0 bases, J shed 3 bases, and the junction held 7 bases outside the gene matches. CDR3 DNA: TGTGCCAGCAGCCAAGAGGAAGCACTAGCGGGGGTCTACGAGCAGTACTTC. Translating it yields CASSQEEALAGVYEQYF.

The chain couples TRBV27 to TRBJ2-1, with D maybe TRBD1 (6 bases). Germline CDR1 and CDR2: MNHEY and SMNVEV (reference sequence). The CDR3 length is 15 residues. The ends were cut back, 2 bases at V and 3 bases at J, with 11 bases in the middle. CDR3 loop: CASSLTQGLYNEQFF. The CDR3 DNA follows: TGTGCCAGCAGTTTAACCCAGGGGCTCTACAATGAGCAGTTCTTC.

The rearrangement joins TRBV18 to TRBJ2-1; possible D gene TRBD1, 6 bases. The CDR3 extends over 14 amino acids. CDR1 and CDR2 (germline): KGHSH, LQKENI. The V end was cut by 4 bases, the J end by 6 bases, with 13 bases between. CDR3 sequence: CASSLFQGSNEQFF. For the CDR3, the DNA is TGTGCCAGCTCACTATTTCAGGGGAGCAATGAGCAGTTCTTC.

CDR3 sequence reads: CASSVAGGVDEQYF. CDR3 coding DNA: TGTGCCAGCAGCGTTGCGGGGGGAGTCGACGAGCAGTACTTC. The chain uses TRBV9 and TRBJ2-7, with 8 bases matching TRBD2. Germline CDR1 reads SGDLS; CDR2 reads YYNGEE. With 2 bases clipped from V and 5 bases from J, the junction kept 6 bases outside the gene matches. This CDR3 spans 14 amino acids.

The CDR3 DNA reads as TGTGCCAGCAGCTTGGCCGGGGATCCCAACTATGGCTACACCTTC. Encoded protein: CASSLAGDPNYGYTF. J is TRBJ1-2 and V is TRBV5-5; D remains unclear. The CDR3 sequence is 15 residues long. V was trimmed by 0 bases and J by 2 bases, leaving 11 bases between them. Germline CDR1 and CDR2: SGHKS and YYEKEE (reference sequence).

CDR3 region: CASSFRTGVADEQFF. The CDR3, as DNA: TGTGCCAGCAGCTTCCGGACAGGGGTGGCAGATGAGCAGTTCTTC. The chain joins TRBV5-8 to TRBJ2-1, with 9 bases identical to TRBD1. Trimming removed 2 bases from V and 8 bases from J; junction bases left unmatched: 8. This CDR3 is 15 amino acids long. CDR1 SGHTS and CDR2 YDEGEE come from the germline V gene.